This TCR beta chain appears in the sequencing data of a study of CXCR3-negative and CXCR3-positive naive CD8 T cells. On the study more broadly: TRB reads totalled about 140 million, about 1.5 +/- 0.3 million per library.

Preparation of TRB cDNA libraries relied on 5' RACE carrying UMI labels. Using the 5' RACE reads, TCRdb records one entry per CDR3 protein without DNA. This repertoire includes fewer than 65,000 distinct CDR3 sequences. The CDR3 sequence is 14 residues long. Germline V lookup: CDR1 MNHEY, CDR2 SMNVEV (reference sequence). Study results and limitations: Memory, not naive, CXCR3-negative and CXCR3-positive cells differed in TRBV-TRBJ usage. CXCR3-positive naive cells had TRB CDR3s that were more hydrophobic than CXCR3-negative naive cells had.

With regard to this clonotype: The antigen is not known.

The chain links TRBV27 to TRBJ1-5; absent DNA, TCRdb's TRBD1 call cannot be checked. Sequences were obtained from naive CXCR3+ CD8+ T cells from blood. The sample's subset: CD45RO-CCR7+CD27+CD95- naive CD8+ T cells expressing CXCR3 (TNR3+). This sequence originates from a human donor in good health. Some clones in this sample may be carry-over from other donors' samples. The CDR3 sequence: CASSLSGADKPQHF.